This is a list of T cell receptor beta chains from one sample in a study of blood T cells in healthy people across ages. TCRdb passed the 5' RACE reads through MiXCR, listing each CDR3 protein once. Here the sample spans over a million distinct CDR3 sequences, roughly 45% being singletons. The sample was blood. Receptors were obtained from a woman between 18 and 29 years old in good health. Each CDR3 is given with its conserved first and last residue. The order of the fields is V gene, CDR3 protein.

>TRBV6-6
CASSYVAVPHTQYF
>TRBV6-6
CASRPASGNTIYF
>TRBV20-1
CSAVAGVAQYF
>TRBV6-2/TRBV6-3
CASKGYSEQFF
>TRBV5-1
CASSLTPGTISNEQFF
>TRBV9
CASSVGLVETQYF
>TRBV5-6
CASSLRGSSGYTF
>TRBV20-1
CSARARTGRTDTRYF
>TRBV20-1
CSAKKDTYRGQGRPEAFF
>TRBV5-6
CASSLAGTSGSYEQFF
>TRBV6-1
CASSPTGGKGYTF
>TRBV11-2
CASSSRQFTGGHYGYTF
>TRBV4-1
CASSPHSSLLSYEQYF
>TRBV6-1
CASSGRPDGLTDTQYF
>TRBV20-1
CSAGRAGVYEQYF
>TRBV28
CASTQLGGRSNSPLHF
>TRBV28
CASSLGGNHPYNEQFF
>TRBV6-2/TRBV6-3
CASSLELYEQYF
>TRBV6-5
CASSYSSSGGGKSEQYF
>TRBV4-1
CASSQGTTNTGELFF